This T cell receptor (beta chain) was profiled in a study of T cell responses to AZD1222 COVID-19 vaccine. On this clone itself: Its antigen is still unknown.

Broader study findings: Donors were mostly white British, more females; clonal diversity possibly underestimated.

CDR3 size: 15 residues. The germline V gene has CDR1 SGHRS and CDR2 YFSETQ. V was trimmed by 0 bases and J by 4 bases, leaving 13 bases between them. Sequencing used immunoSEQ multiplex PCR; TCRdb keeps in-frame clones, though not all of them. Of tens of thousands of clones in the sample, 60% to 85% were seen once. The source was peripheral blood, collected on day 0 of AZD1222 vaccination. This chain uses TRBV5-1 with TRBJ2-5, with D possibly being TRBD1 (6 bases). This clonotype originated in an adult in good health. In DNA form, the CDR3 reads TGCGCCAGCAGCTTGGCCCAGGACAGAGGAGAGACCCAGTACTTC. Encoded protein: CASSLAQDRGETQYF. Full variable domain (outside the CDR3, taken from reference TRBV5-1 and TRBJ2-5): KAGVTQTPRYLIKTRGQQVTLSCSPISGHRSVSWYQQTPGQGLQFLFEYFSETQRNKGNFPGRFSGRQFSNSRSEMNVSTLELGDSALYLCASSLAQDRGETQYFGPGTRLLVL.